A single sample is the source of the 26 T cell receptor beta chains below, sequenced in a study of cytomegalovirus exposure and HLA in healthy donors. The PCR was carried out with 60 Vbeta primers and 13 Jbeta primers. The method was immunoSEQ multiplex PCR; TCRdb's version includes in-frame clones alone and lacks a portion of them. The table shows about 200,000 clones, with roughly 78% occurring only once. Sample: PBMCs. Receptors originate from a girl under 18 in good health and CMV-seropositive.

The J gene is TRBJ2-7, the V gene TRBV6-1, with 9 bases that match TRBD2. The V segment lost 6 bases and the J segment 2 bases; nucleotides outside the gene matches: 5. There are 14 residues in the CDR3. CDR1 is MNHNS, CDR2 SASEGT, per germline. CDR3 in amino acids: CASRAQRGAYEQYF. In nucleotides, the CDR3 is TGTGCCAGCAGGGCCCAGCGGGGGGCCTACGAGCAGTACTTC.

V gene TRBV5-1 combines with J gene TRBJ2-2; no clear D gene. Trimming removed 2 bases at V and 5 bases at J, with 4 bases between. The CDR3 loop spans 12 amino acids. Germline loops: CDR1 SGHRS, CDR2 YFSETQ. CDR3 amino acids: CASSFSTGELFF. CDR3 in DNA: TGCGCCAGCAGCTTTTCTACCGGGGAGCTGTTTTTT.

V is TRBV5-1 and J is TRBJ1-2; the match to TRBD1 covers 7 bases. This CDR3 is 15 amino acids long. The germline gives CDR1 SGHRS, CDR2 YFSETQ. V lost 0 bases, J lost 4 bases, and 6 bases stayed unmatched. CDR3 sequence (DNA): TGCGCCAGCAGCTTGGAGGGGGCGGTAGGCTATGGCTACACCTTC. This encodes CASSLEGAVGYGYTF.

This chain connects TRBV27 to TRBJ2-1; D is ambiguous. The CDR3 runs to 13 residues. V lost 6 bases and J 2 bases, leaving 8 bases between the germline ends. In germline, CDR1 is MNHEY, CDR2 SMNVEV (reference sequence). CDR3 residues: CASSLYPYNEQFF. The CDR3 DNA is TGTGCCAGCAGCCTCTACCCCTACAATGAGCAGTTCTTC.

The chain has TRBV7-2 and TRBJ2-1; TRBD2 matches 13 bases. CDR1 is SGHTA, CDR2 FQGNSA, per germline. Losses at the gene ends were 5 bases for V and 3 bases for J; bases not matched to a gene: 4. The CDR3 spans 16 residues. CDR3 in amino acids: CASSPGLAGVYNEQFF. The DNA of the CDR3 is TGTGCCAGCAGCCCCGGACTAGCGGGGGTCTACAATGAGCAGTTCTTC.

V usage is TRBV30 and J usage is TRBJ2-7; a weak D match, TRBD2 (6 bases). Germline V gene lookup returns CDR1 GTSNPN and CDR2 SVGIG (reference sequence). The V gene lost 5 bases and the J gene lost 1 base, with 9 bases spanning the gap. This CDR3 has 12 amino acids. The CDR3 DNA follows: TGTGCCTGGCAACGGGGGTCCTACGAGCAGTACTTC. Translated: CAWQRGSYEQYF.

This clone was counted only a few times. The chain joins TRBV10-3 to TRBJ2-3; 7 nucleotides align to TRBD1. The J segment lost 2 bases and the V segment lost 6 bases, leaving 5 bases of the junction unmatched. This CDR3 has 14 residues. Germline V CDR1 and CDR2: ENHRY, SYGVKD. The CDR3 sequence: CAISTGAFTDTQYF. Here the CDR3 DNA reads TGTGCCATCAGCACAGGGGCCTTCACAGATACGCAGTATTTT.

The chain carries TRBV6-1 and TRBJ1-5; D may be TRBD1 (6 bases). The germline V gene encodes CDR1 MNHNS and CDR2 SASEGT. V was shortened by 3 bases and J by 9 bases, with 15 bases between the two germline ends. This CDR3 is built from 14 residues. The chain's CDR3 is CASSDLRGGGPQHF. The CDR3 DNA follows: TGTGCCAGCAGTGATTTGAGGGGGGGAGGGCCCCAGCATTTT.

V usage is TRBV5-1 and J usage is TRBJ1-1; TRBD1 aligns across 9 bases. In germline, CDR1 is SGHRS, CDR2 YFSETQ. Trimming removed 4 bases from V and 1 base from J; junction bases left unmatched: 5. This CDR3 comprises 15 residues. CDR3 bases: TGCGCCAGCAGCGGACAGGGGAGAGGGAACACTGAAGCTTTCTTT. Translated: CASSGQGRGNTEAFF. The full variable domain, with the rest looked up from reference TRBV5-1 and TRBJ1-1, is KAGVTQTPRYLIKTRGQQVTLSCSPISGHRSVSWYQQTPGQGLQFLFEYFSETQRNKGNFPGRFSGRQFSNSRSEMNVSTLELGDSALYLCASSGQGRGNTEAFFGQGTRLTVV.

DNA for the CDR3: TGTGCCAGCAGCCCCGTTAGGGGGGGCGCTTCTGGCTACACCTTC. Translating it yields CASSPVRGGASGYTF. The J gene is TRBJ1-2, the V gene TRBV27, with D possibly being TRBD1 (6 bases). The germline CDR1 and CDR2 sequences are MNHEY and SMNVEV (reference sequence). Trimming removed 6 bases at V and 7 bases at J, with 21 bases between. CDR3 size: 15 residues.

This chain links TRBV27 with TRBJ1-2; 9 nucleotides align to TRBD1. Germline-derived CDR1 and CDR2 are MNHEY and SMNVEV (reference sequence). Trimming removed 5 bases from V and 5 bases from J; junction bases left unmatched: 6. This CDR3 is 14 amino acids long. CDR3 protein: CASSGTGPTYGYTF. For the CDR3, the DNA is TGTGCCAGCAGTGGGACAGGGCCTACATATGGCTACACCTTC.

The chain recombines TRBV7-6 with TRBJ2-7, with D perhaps TRBD1 (5 bases). Germline CDR1 SGHVS, CDR2 FNYEAQ. The V end lost 5 bases, the J end lost 6 bases, and 11 bases lay between the germline ends. The CDR3 has 12 residues. CDR3 nucleotides: TGTGCCAGCAGCACCAGGGTGAGCGAGCAGTACTTC. The encoded protein is CASSTRVSEQYF.

The chain couples TRBV5-5 to TRBJ2-5, with TRBD2 identical over 7 bases. With 4 bases clipped from V and 5 bases from J, the junction kept 8 bases outside the gene matches. The CDR3 is 14 residues long. Germline V gene data show CDR1 as SGHKS and CDR2 as YYEKEE (reference sequence). CDR3: CASSEGGRGETQYF. CDR3 coding DNA: TGTGCCAGCAGCGAAGGAGGGCGGGGGGAGACCCAGTACTTC.

The chain combines TRBV28 with TRBJ1-2; D uncertain. The CDR3 length is 14 residues. Trimming shortened V by 2 bases and J by 2 bases, and 9 bases separated the two germline ends. Germline CDR1 MDHEN, CDR2 SYDVKM. The CDR3 sequence is CASSLGPGNYGYTF. DNA of the CDR3: TGTGCCAGCAGTTTAGGCCCGGGGAACTATGGCTACACCTTC.

This clone showed up just a few times. V gene TRBV6-6 combines with J gene TRBJ2-3, with 11 positions matching TRBD2. CDR1 MNHNY and CDR2 SVGAGI come from the germline V gene (reference sequence). This CDR3 comprises 13 residues. J was trimmed by 5 bases and V by 8 bases; bases with no gene match: 3. CDR3 sequence reads: CASSGTSGDTQYF. CDR3 DNA sequence: TGTGCCAGCTCCGGGACTAGCGGAGATACGCAGTATTTT.

V usage is TRBV4-3 and J usage is TRBJ2-7; 9 bases are shared with TRBD1. V shed 0 bases, J shed 6 bases, and the junction held 12 bases outside the gene matches. Per germline, CDR1 LGHNA and CDR2 YSLEER. This CDR3 is 17 amino acids long. DNA for the CDR3: TGCGCCAGCAGCCAAGAGGGGCCGGAGACAGGGGGTGTCGAGCAGTACTTC. It yields the protein CASSQEGPETGGVEQYF.

The V gene is TRBV2, the J gene TRBJ2-7; maybe TRBD1 (6 bases). V dropped 7 bases and J dropped 6 bases, with 19 bases sitting between them. The CDR3 has 14 residues. CDR1 and CDR2 from the germline V gene are SNHLY and FYNNEI. CDR3 coding DNA: TGTGCCAGCACCTCCGGCAGGGGAATGGGCGAGCAGTACTTC. It is translated as CASTSGRGMGEQYF.

CDR3 nucleotide sequence: TGTGCCAGCAGTCACAGGGGGCTAGGGTACGAGCAGTACTTC. Translated: CASSHRGLGYEQYF. The chain couples TRBV6-5 to TRBJ2-7; TRBD1 matches 9 bases. The CDR3 is 14 residues long. J gave up 4 bases and V 5 bases, and 6 bases lay outside the gene matches. Germline V gene lookup returns CDR1 MNHEY and CDR2 SVGAGI.

The J gene is TRBJ1-1, the V gene TRBV2, with a possible D match to TRBD1 (5 bases). The V end was cut by 4 bases, the J end by 3 bases, with 9 bases between. Germline CDR1 is SNHLY and CDR2 is FYNNEI. The length of the CDR3 is 13 residues. CDR3 sequence reads: CASSAGGDTEAFF. DNA of the CDR3: TGTGCCAGCAGTGCGGGGGGGGACACTGAAGCTTTCTTT.

The rearrangement uses TRBV19 and TRBJ1-1; a possible D gene is TRBD1 (6 bases). CDR3 length equals 14 residues. CDR1 and CDR2 from the germline V gene are LNHDA and SQIVND (reference sequence). V lost 2 bases to trimming and J lost 4 bases, with 11 bases between them. The CDR3 DNA reads as TGTGCCAGTAGTATACAGGGGACGGGCACTGAAGCTTTCTTT. Translating it yields CASSIQGTGTEAFF.

In regard to this clone: This sample also contains other DNA sequences that code for the same CDR3. The chain employs TRBV10-2 and TRBJ1-1; D is perhaps TRBD1 (5 bases). The germline V and J ends were trimmed by 3 bases and 3 bases, with 8 bases remaining between them. The CDR3 loop spans 13 amino acids. In germline, CDR1 is WSHSY, CDR2 SAAADI. Here the CDR3 DNA reads TGCGCCAGCAGTGACAGGGTGGACACTGAAGCTTTCTTT. This gives the protein CASSDRVDTEAFF.

Of note for this clone: One end of the junction varies from germline; a read error may be responsible. V is TRBV7-9 and J is TRBJ2-5; 7 nucleotides match TRBD2. The CDR3 contains 11 residues. Germline V gives CDR1 SEHNR, CDR2 FQNEAQ (reference sequence). This CDR3 reads CSSRGEETQYF. The CDR3 nucleotides are TGTTCCAGCCGGGGGGAAGAGACCCAGTACTTC.

The genes are TRBV7-2 and TRBJ1-5, with D possibly TRBD1 on 6 matching bases. Germline V CDR1 and CDR2: SGHTA, FQGNSA. This CDR3 is 15 amino acids long. V shed 4 bases and J shed 6 bases, with 16 bases lying between them. The CDR3 here is CASSYETGTRQPQHF. As DNA, the CDR3 is TGTGCCAGCAGCTACGAAACAGGGACGCGTCAGCCCCAGCATTTT.

V usage is TRBV7-6 and J usage is TRBJ2-3; 7 bases map to TRBD2. CDR1 and CDR2 (germline): SGHVS, FNYEAQ. There are 14 residues in the CDR3. V shed 4 bases, J shed 4 bases, and the junction held 5 bases outside the gene matches. CDR3 coding DNA: TGTGCCAGCAGCTCGGGACTAACTCCAGATACGCAGTATTTT. Encoded protein: CASSSGLTPDTQYF. Variable domain in full (rest from reference TRBV7-6 and TRBJ2-3): GAGVSQSPRYKVTKRGQDVALRCDPISGHVSLYWYRQALGQGPEFLTYFNYEAQQDKSGLPNDRFSAERPEGSISTLTIQRTEQRDSAMYRCASSSGLTPDTQYFGPGTRLTVL.

This chain joins TRBV9 and TRBJ2-7; the match to TRBD2 covers 9 bases. The CDR3 covers 14 residues. From germline, CDR1 is SGDLS and CDR2 YYNGEE. Losses at the gene ends were 3 bases for V and 2 bases for J; bases not matched to a gene: 3. The CDR3 sequence: CASSALAGTYEQYF. DNA for the CDR3: TGTGCCAGCAGCGCGCTAGCGGGGACCTACGAGCAGTACTTC.

This clone was seen only a few times. The V and J genes are TRBV7-8 and TRBJ2-2, with 9 bases aligning to TRBD2. The V segment lost 3 bases and the J segment 4 bases; nucleotides outside the gene matches: 15. Germline CDR1 is SGHVS and CDR2 is FQNEAQ. This CDR3 comprises 19 residues. This CDR3 reads CASSFAFLVAGGRTGELFF. CDR3 sequence (DNA): TGTGCCAGCAGCTTTGCCTTTTTGGTGGCGGGGGGGCGCACCGGGGAGCTGTTTTTT.